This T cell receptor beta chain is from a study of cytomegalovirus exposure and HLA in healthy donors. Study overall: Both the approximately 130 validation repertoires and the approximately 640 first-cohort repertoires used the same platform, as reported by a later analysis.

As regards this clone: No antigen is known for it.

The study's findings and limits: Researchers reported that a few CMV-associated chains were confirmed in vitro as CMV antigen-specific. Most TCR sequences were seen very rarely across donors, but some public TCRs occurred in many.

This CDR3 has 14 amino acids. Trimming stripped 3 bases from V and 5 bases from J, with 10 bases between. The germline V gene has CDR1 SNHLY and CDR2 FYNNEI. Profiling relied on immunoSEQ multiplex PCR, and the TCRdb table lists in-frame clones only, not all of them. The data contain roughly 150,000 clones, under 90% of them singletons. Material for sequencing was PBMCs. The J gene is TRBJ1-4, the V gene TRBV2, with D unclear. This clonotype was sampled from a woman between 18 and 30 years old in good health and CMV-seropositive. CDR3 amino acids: CASSDAGLNEKLFF. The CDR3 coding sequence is TGTGCCAGCAGTGATGCGGGCCTCAATGAAAAACTGTTTTTT.